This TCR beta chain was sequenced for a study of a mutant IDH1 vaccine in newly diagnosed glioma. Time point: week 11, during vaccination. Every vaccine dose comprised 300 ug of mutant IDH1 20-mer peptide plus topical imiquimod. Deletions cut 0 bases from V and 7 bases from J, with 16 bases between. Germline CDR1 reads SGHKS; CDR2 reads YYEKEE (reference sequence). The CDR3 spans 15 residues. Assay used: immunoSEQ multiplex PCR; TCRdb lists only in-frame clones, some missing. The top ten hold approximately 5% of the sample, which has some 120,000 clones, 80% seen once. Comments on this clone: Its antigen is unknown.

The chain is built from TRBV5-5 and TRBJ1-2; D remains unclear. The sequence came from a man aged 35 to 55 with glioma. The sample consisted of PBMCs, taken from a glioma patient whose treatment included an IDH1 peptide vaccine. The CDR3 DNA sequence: TGTGCCAGCAGCTTGGTAACCCCCGCTCTTCTTGGCTACACCTTC. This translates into CASSLVTPALLGYTF.